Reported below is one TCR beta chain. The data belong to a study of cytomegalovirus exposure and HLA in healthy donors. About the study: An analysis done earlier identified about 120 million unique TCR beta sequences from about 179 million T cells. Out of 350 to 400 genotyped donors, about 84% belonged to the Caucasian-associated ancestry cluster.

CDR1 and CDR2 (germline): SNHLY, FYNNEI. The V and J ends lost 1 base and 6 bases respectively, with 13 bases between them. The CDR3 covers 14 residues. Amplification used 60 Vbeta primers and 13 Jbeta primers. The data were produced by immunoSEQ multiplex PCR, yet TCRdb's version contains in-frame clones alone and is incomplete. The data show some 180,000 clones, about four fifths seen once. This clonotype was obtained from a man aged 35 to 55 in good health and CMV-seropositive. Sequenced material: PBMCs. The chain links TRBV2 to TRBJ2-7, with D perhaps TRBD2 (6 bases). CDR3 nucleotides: TGTGCCAGCAGTGAAGGGAGGGCCTCCGGCGAGCAGTACTTC. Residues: CASSEGRASGEQYF.